The entry below gives a single T cell receptor beta chain sequence along with its context. Its target is not known. This sample stems from a study of monozygotic twins with inflammatory bowel disease. Total RNA input per TCR library was around 4,000 ng. TCRdb processed the 5' RACE reads again and assigns one entry to each CDR3 protein, with no DNA. In total, the table holds approximately 400,000 distinct CDR3 sequences. Study-wide results and limits: Twins with IBD were found to have lower TCRbeta diversity (inverse Simpson) than healthy co-twins.

Germline loops: CDR1 KGHSH, CDR2 LQKENI. This CDR3 region has 14 residues. The J gene is TRBJ2-2, the V gene TRBV18; TCRdb's D call of TRBD1 is untestable without DNA. This sequence was found in a human donor with ulcerative colitis or Crohn's disease, or a healthy co-twin of an affected twin (not recorded which). Source material: blood. The CDR3 loop reads CASSRDRRAGELFF.